Following are 13 T cell receptor beta chains from one sample sequenced in a study of blood T cell repertoires in COVID-19. Repertoires were generated with immunoSEQ multiplex PCR, while TCRdb's copy carries only in-frame clones and drops some. The table lists some 250,000 clones, roughly 86% of them singletons. Sequencing was performed on peripheral blood. The receptors stem from a woman in her 70s with active or convalescent COVID-19.

V usage is TRBV3-1 (or the pseudogene TRBV3-2) and J usage is TRBJ2-5, with 12 bases identical to TRBD2. Unmatched junction bases numbered 2, after V lost 5 bases and J lost 4 bases. Germline values: CDR1 LGHDT, CDR2 YNNKEL (reference sequence). The CDR3 is 14 amino acids. Here the CDR3 DNA reads TGTGCCAGCAGCTCTAGCGGGGGGGGAGAGACCCAGTACTTC. Residues: CASSSSGGGETQYF.

V is TRBV5-5 and J is TRBJ1-3; 9 bases are shared with TRBD1. The CDR3 spans 16 residues. V was clipped by 0 bases and J by 8 bases; unmatched bases: 9. Germline V gene data show CDR1 as SGHKS and CDR2 as YYEKEE (reference sequence). The DNA of the CDR3 is TGTGCCAGCAGCTTGGGGGTGTCGGGACAGGGAGACACCATATATTTT. It is translated as CASSLGVSGQGDTIYF.

The chain is built from TRBV6-6 and TRBJ1-1, with 7 bases aligning to TRBD1. The CDR3 is made up of 14 amino acids. Germline CDR1 reads MNHNY; CDR2 reads SVGAGI (reference sequence). With V trimmed by 8 bases and J by 1 base, 7 bases remained unmatched. CDR3 sequence: CASFQDRANTEAFF. The DNA of the CDR3 is TGTGCCAGCTTCCAAGACAGGGCGAACACTGAAGCTTTCTTT.

This chain uses TRBV5-4 with TRBJ2-5; 9 bases are a match to TRBD2. After removal of 4 bases from V and 3 bases from J, the junction contained 4 bases not matched to a gene. The CDR3 totals 14 residues. In germline, CDR1 is SGHNT, CDR2 YYREEE (reference sequence). CDR3 in amino acids: CASSQKRGEETQYF. The CDR3 region has the DNA TGTGCCAGCAGCCAGAAGCGGGGGGAAGAGACCCAGTACTTC.

The chain couples TRBV15 to TRBJ2-2, with TRBD1 matching 7 bases. Trimming cost V 1 base and J 5 bases; bases outside gene matches: 7. This CDR3 is built from 16 residues. Per germline, CDR1 LNHNV and CDR2 YYDKDF (reference sequence). The CDR3 DNA follows: TGTGCCACCAGCAGAGGAGGACAGGTTAGGACCGGGGAGCTGTTTTTT. This gives the protein CATSRGGQVRTGELFF. Using reference TRBV15 and TRBJ2-2 for the parts outside the CDR3, the full variable domain is DAMVIQNPRYQVTQFGKPVTLSCSQTLNHNVMYWYQQKSSQAPKLLFHYYDKDFNNEADTPDNFQSRRPNTSFCFLDIRSPGLGDTAMYLCATSRGGQVRTGELFFGEGSRLTVL.

V and J are TRBV7-9 and TRBJ1-3, with no clear D. V lost 1 base to trimming and J lost 0 bases, with 7 bases between them. From germline, CDR1 is SEHNR and CDR2 FQNEAQ (reference sequence). The CDR3 covers 15 residues. The DNA for the CDR3 is TGTGCCAGCAGCTTAGTATCCAGCTCTGGAAACACCATATATTTT. This sequence encodes CASSLVSSSGNTIYF.

This clone has just a few counts. The V gene is TRBV6-2 or TRBV6-3, the J gene TRBJ1-5, with TRBD1 matching 7 bases. Looked up from germline, CDR1 is MNHEY and CDR2 is SVGEGT. This CDR3 contains 14 residues. The V and J ends lost 5 bases and 6 bases, in that order; junction bases with no gene match: 7. CDR3 protein: CASSTTGLRQPQHF. The CDR3 bases are TGTGCCAGCAGTACGACAGGGCTGCGTCAGCCCCAGCATTTT.

The V call is TRBV7-9, the J call TRBJ2-5, with 12 bases that match TRBD1. The CDR3 runs 18 residues. Germline V gene lookup returns CDR1 SEHNR and CDR2 FQNEAQ (reference sequence). After removal of 5 bases from V and 5 bases from J, the junction contained 15 bases not matched to a gene. CDR3: CASSTLPRGQGAGETQYF. CDR3 DNA sequence: TGTGCCAGCAGCACCCTCCCCCGGGGACAGGGGGCGGGGGAGACCCAGTACTTC.

V usage is TRBV6-5 and J usage is TRBJ1-3, with 9 bases fitting TRBD1. Germline CDR1 MNHEY, CDR2 SVGAGI. The CDR3 totals 16 residues. Germline trimming cut 4 bases from V and 4 bases from J; bases unmatched to any gene: 8. This CDR3 reads CASSSRTGVSGNTIYF. The CDR3 DNA reads as TGTGCCAGCAGTTCCCGGACAGGGGTTTCAGGAAACACCATATATTTT.

The V gene is TRBV5-1, the J gene TRBJ2-5; 7 nucleotides agree with TRBD1. There are 17 residues in the CDR3. J gave up 2 bases and V 4 bases, and 14 bases lay outside the gene matches. The germline CDR1 and CDR2 sequences are SGHRS and YFSETQ. CDR3 loop: CASSPPNFPTGQETQYF. Written as DNA, the CDR3 is TGCGCCAGCAGCCCCCCCAATTTCCCGACAGGGCAAGAGACCCAGTACTTC. The full variable domain, completed using reference TRBV5-1 and TRBJ2-5, is KAGVTQTPRYLIKTRGQQVTLSCSPISGHRSVSWYQQTPGQGLQFLFEYFSETQRNKGNFPGRFSGRQFSNSRSEMNVSTLELGDSALYLCASSPPNFPTGQETQYFGPGTRLLVL.

The chain employs TRBV6-1 and TRBJ1-5; TRBD1 aligns across 10 bases. The ends lost 3 bases at V and 7 bases at J; junction bases unmatched: 15. This CDR3 spans 18 amino acids. Germline V gives CDR1 MNHNS, CDR2 SASEGT. The CDR3 nucleotides read TGTGCCAGCAGTGAGAAAGGGACAGGGGCTTCCCAGGGGCAGCCCCAGCATTTT. Its translation is CASSEKGTGASQGQPQHF.

The V and J genes are TRBV10-1 and TRBJ2-5, with 7 bases fitting TRBD2. Trimming removed 5 bases from V and 7 bases from J; junction bases left unmatched: 7. The germline V gene encodes CDR1 WNHNN and CDR2 SYGVQD (reference sequence). The CDR3 runs to 13 residues. The CDR3 loop is CASSSSGVGTQYF. CDR3 bases: TGCGCCAGCAGTTCTAGCGGTGTCGGGACCCAGTACTTC.

At least ten counts were recorded for this clone. V is TRBV10-1 and J is TRBJ1-3; 10 bases are shared with TRBD1. The germline CDR1 and CDR2 sequences are WNHNN and SYGVQD (reference sequence). There are 15 residues in the CDR3. V trimming: 4 bases; J trimming: 2 bases; junction bases outside the gene matches: 2. The CDR3 protein is CASSAGQGAGNTIYF. CDR3 sequence (DNA): TGCGCCAGCAGTGCTGGACAGGGGGCTGGAAACACCATATATTTT.